These 4 T cell receptor beta chains share one sample of origin, sequenced in a study of CD8 T cells in ankylosing spondylitis. A single record per CDR3 protein comes from TCRdb applying MiXCR to the 5' RACE reads. Of a few hundred thousand distinct CDR3 sequences listed, approximately 11% were seen once; the top ten hold 5.5% to 8%. The sequenced sample was blood, either unsorted or a sorted T cell fraction (not recorded which). These receptors came from a male donor with ankylosing spondylitis or in good health (not recorded which).

The chain combines TRBV29-1 with TRBJ1-2; the match to TRBD1 covers 11 bases. V gave up 7 bases and J gave up 4 bases; unmatched junction bases: 2. This CDR3 region has 12 residues. The V gene's germline CDR1 is SQVTM and CDR2 ANQGSEA. CDR3 in DNA: TGCAGCGATGGGACAGGGGGCTATGGCTACACCTTC. Translation gives CSDGTGGYGYTF.

In this sample, this clonotype turned up many times. The chain links TRBV5-1 to TRBJ1-1; 8 nucleotides match TRBD1. The V segment lost 3 bases and the J segment 5 bases; nucleotides outside the gene matches: 9. CDR1 SGHRS and CDR2 YFSETQ come from the germline V gene. The CDR3 loop spans 15 amino acids. CDR3 amino acids: CASSSQGAPDTEAFF. DNA for the CDR3: TGCGCCAGCAGCTCCCAGGGGGCTCCGGATACTGAAGCTTTCTTT.

This clonotype occurred many times. The V call is TRBV4-1, the J call TRBJ1-4, with 7 bases matching TRBD1. The CDR3 consists of 14 residues. V dropped 4 bases and J dropped 5; count of bases not matched to a gene: 4. Germline-derived CDR1 and CDR2 are MGHRA and YSYEKL. CDR3 bases: TGCGCCAGCAGCCGGGGACAGTTAAATGAAAAACTGTTTTTT. Translated, it gives CASSRGQLNEKLFF.

This clonotype showed up many times. The chain links TRBV20-1 to TRBJ2-1; tentatively, D is TRBD1 or TRBD2 (5 bases each). Germline values: CDR1 DFQATT, CDR2 SNEGSKA (reference sequence). The CDR3 spans 14 residues. Deletions cut 3 bases from V and 7 bases from J, with 16 bases between. The chain's CDR3 is CSASASRVENEQFF. CDR3 bases: TGCAGTGCTAGTGCTAGCAGGGTTGAGAATGAGCAGTTCTTC.